This T cell receptor (beta chain) was retrieved from a study of identical twins. Whole-study results and caveats: The conclusions drew on cross-sectional statistical analysis instead of tracking the same donors.

TCRdb independently ran MiXCR on the 5' RACE reads; one entry per CDR3 protein. The table records under 300,000 distinct CDR3 sequences, more than 13% of them present only once. For this clonotype: As yet, its antigen is unknown.

Germline CDR1 MNHNS, CDR2 SASEGT. The CDR3 consists of 14 residues. V dropped 4 bases and J dropped 3 bases, with 10 bases sitting between them. The TCR originated in a woman between 18 and 29 years old in good health. V gene TRBV6-1 combines with J gene TRBJ2-1, with a weak D call TRBD2 (6 bases). Source material: memory (CD45RO+) T cells sorted from blood. As DNA, the CDR3 is TGTGCCAGCAGTGGGCTAGCGAACTACAATGAGCAGTTCTTC. This gives the protein CASSGLANYNEQFF.